This record concerns one T cell receptor (beta chain) sequence. Its antigen is not identified. Clones were sequenced by immunoSEQ multiplex PCR, and TCRdb holds only the in-frame ones, with some missing. The table includes more than 70,000 clones, about 83% detected once. The sample originates from a study of lymphopenia after photon versus proton radiotherapy. Study-wide findings and caveats: Relative stability marked proton patients; photon patients lost diversity and naive cells. Survival link was tested only in deceased patients; proton benefit remains a possibility. Post-nadir diversity loss with photons came from oligoclonal expansion, particularly CD8+ Temra cells. Post-nadir TCR diversity decline inversely tracked overall survival among those who died.

Germline V CDR1 and CDR2: MDHEN, SYDVKM. The ends were cut back, 11 bases at V and 7 bases at J, with 20 bases in the middle. This CDR3 spans 13 amino acids. The sequencing here drew on peripheral blood, taken from a patient treated with proton-based radiotherapy. The rearrangement joins TRBV28 to TRBJ1-1; maybe TRBD1 (6 bases). This receptor was obtained from a man between 60 and 70 years old with pancreatic cancer. In DNA form, the CDR3 reads TGTGCCGTACACAGGGAGGGAAGGGTTGAAGCTTTCTTT. Its translation: CAVHREGRVEAFF.